This T cell receptor (beta chain) was sequenced during a study of shared clonotypes between healthy human individuals. This CDR3 has 13 amino acids. The V gene end was trimmed by 5 bases and the J gene end by 6 bases; junction bases not matched to a gene: 7. Germline V lookup: CDR1 MNHNY, CDR2 SVGAGI (reference sequence). Generated by immunoSEQ multiplex PCR, the TCRdb table keeps only in-frame clones and is missing some. The table has over 2 million clones, under 95% seen once. Sequencing was performed on naive CD4+ T cells from PBMCs. Subset reported: CD45RA+ positively selected. The chain recombines TRBV6-6 with TRBJ2-7; 7 bases map to TRBD2. The receptor's source is a man aged 18 to 30 in good health. Some clones in this sample may be carry-over from other donors' samples. The CDR3 region is CASSSGVLSEQYF. The CDR3 coding sequence is TGTGCCAGCAGTAGCGGGGTCCTGAGCGAGCAGTACTTC.